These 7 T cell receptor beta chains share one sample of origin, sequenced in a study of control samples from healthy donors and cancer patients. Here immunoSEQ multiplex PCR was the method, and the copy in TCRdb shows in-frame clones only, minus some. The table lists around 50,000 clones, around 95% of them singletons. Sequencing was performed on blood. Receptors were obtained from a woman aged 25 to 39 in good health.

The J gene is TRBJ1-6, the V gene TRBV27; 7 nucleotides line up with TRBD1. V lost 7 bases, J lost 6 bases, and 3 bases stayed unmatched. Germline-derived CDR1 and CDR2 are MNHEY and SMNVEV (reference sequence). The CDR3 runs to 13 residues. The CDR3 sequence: CASTGQPNSPLHF. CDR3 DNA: TGTGCCAGCACGGGACAGCCTAATTCACCCCTCCACTTT.

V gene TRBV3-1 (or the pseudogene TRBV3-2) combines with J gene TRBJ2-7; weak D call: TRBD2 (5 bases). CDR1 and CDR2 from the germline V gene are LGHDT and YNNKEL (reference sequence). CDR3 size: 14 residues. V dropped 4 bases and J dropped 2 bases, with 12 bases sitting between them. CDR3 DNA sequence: TGTGCCAGCAGCCCGGGAACTGGGACCTACGAGCAGTACTTC. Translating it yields CASSPGTGTYEQYF.

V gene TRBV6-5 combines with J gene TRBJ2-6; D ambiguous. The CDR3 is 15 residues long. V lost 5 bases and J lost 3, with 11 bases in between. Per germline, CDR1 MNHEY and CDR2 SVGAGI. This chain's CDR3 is CASSPNTFGANVLTF. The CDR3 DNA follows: TGTGCCAGCAGTCCAAACACTTTTGGGGCCAACGTCCTGACTTTC.

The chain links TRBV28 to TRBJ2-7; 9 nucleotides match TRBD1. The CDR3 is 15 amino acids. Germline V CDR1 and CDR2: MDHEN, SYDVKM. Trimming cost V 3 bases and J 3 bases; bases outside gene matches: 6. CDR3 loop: CASSFGGTGYYEQYF. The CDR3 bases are TGTGCCAGCAGTTTCGGCGGGACAGGGTACTACGAGCAGTACTTC.

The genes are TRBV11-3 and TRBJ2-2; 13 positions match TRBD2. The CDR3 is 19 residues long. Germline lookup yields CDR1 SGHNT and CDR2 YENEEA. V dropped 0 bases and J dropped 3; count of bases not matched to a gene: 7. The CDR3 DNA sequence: TGTGCCAGCAGCTTAGATCTCGGACTAGCGGGAGATTACACCGGGGAGCTGTTTTTT. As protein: CASSLDLGLAGDYTGELFF.

DNA of the CDR3: TGTGCCATCAGCACAGGGGATCTCTCTGGAAACACCATATATTTT. It codes for CAISTGDLSGNTIYF. The chain recombines TRBV10-3 with TRBJ1-3; TRBD1 matches at 7 bases. This CDR3 has 15 amino acids. Germline CDR1 reads ENHRY; CDR2 reads SYGVKD. Losses at the gene ends were 6 bases for V and 0 bases for J; bases not matched to a gene: 5.

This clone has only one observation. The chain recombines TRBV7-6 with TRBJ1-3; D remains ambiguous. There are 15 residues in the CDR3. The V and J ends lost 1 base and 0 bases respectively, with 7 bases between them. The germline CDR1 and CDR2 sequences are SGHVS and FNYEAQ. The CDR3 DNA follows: TGTGCCAGCAGCTTAGGCCCCTTCTCTGGAAACACCATATATTTT. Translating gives CASSLGPFSGNTIYF.